The clone carrying this T cell receptor beta chain occurred many times. The antigen is not known. The data derive from a study of Graves' ophthalmopathy and Graves' hyperthyroidism. Amplification of the TCR beta CDR3 regions used RNA transcripts (as template). HTBI primers served in a first-round RT-PCR, which a second-round multiplex PCR followed. TCRdb itself ran the multiplex PCR reads through MiXCR, one entry per CDR3 protein. The sample holds under 350,000 distinct CDR3 sequences, about 17% seen once. The germline CDR1 and CDR2 sequences are SGHRS and YFSETQ. The V end lost 2 bases, the J end lost 8 bases, and 14 bases lay between the germline ends. The CDR3 consists of 15 residues. Pregnancy or lactation, uncontrolled infections and other autoimmune diseases were grounds for excluding patients. The study's findings and limits: A roughly 80% specificity and approximately 88% sensitivity were achieved by a 13-signature model that separated ophthalmopathy from stable hyperthyroidism.

The V and J genes are TRBV5-1 and TRBJ1-6; TRBD1 is a possible D gene (5 bases). The sample was peripheral blood. This receptor was taken from an adult man with Graves' ophthalmopathy. CDR3 nucleotide sequence: TGCGCCAGCAGCTTATCCCGCCTAGGGGATTCACCCCTCCACTTT. Its translation: CASSLSRLGDSPLHF.